This T cell receptor beta chain was sequenced in a study of T-cell memory formation after mild COVID-19 (dated by TCRdb to about 2021). As for the study more broadly: TCR sequence clusters from the two donors were largely donor specific. Two young, previously healthy adult volunteers made up the cohort, one male and one female. In a couple of donors, T-cell clones that expanded and contracted after mild COVID-19 were tracked by sequencing TCRalpha and TCRbeta repertoires over time.

Ficoll-Paque density gradient centrifugation was the method used to isolate PBMCs. The sample holds a few counts of this clonotype. Its antigen is not yet known. No base qualities exist here, and no much larger clone lies one base off it. Looking up the germline V gene yields CDR1 MNHEY and CDR2 SVGAGI. Its CDR3 holds 13 amino acids, cysteine through phenylalanine. Kept here is only the CDR3 DNA, which spans 39 bases and is read in frame from base 1. Trimming at the junction amounts to 2 bases on V and 5 bases on J, and the germline ends lie 9 bases apart. The listed sequencing device is Illumina NovaSeq 6000. Using 5'RACE with constant-segment primers, TCRalpha and TCRbeta cDNA libraries were constructed, with sample barcodes and unique molecular identifiers added in the process. RNA was extracted from every sample with Trizol reagent. Libraries were amplified in two PCR steps, with a second sample barcode and Illumina TruSeq adapters added in the second step. Libraries were sequenced on an Illumina NovaSeq with 2 x 150 bp paired-end reads. On the study's bioinformatics: The reads were demultiplexed and collapsed into UMI-guided consensus sequences using migec v1.2.7. Using mixcr v2.1.11, UMI consensuses were aligned to TRA and TRB V and J templates and then assembled into clonotypes. Expanded or contracted clonotypes were those called significant by both edgeR and NoisET, with noise models trained on biological replicates. For edgeR calls, the thresholds were a false discovery rate-adjusted p below 0.01 and a log2 fold-change of 1. As an exploratory analysis of dynamics, max-normalized trajectories of the 1000 most abundant clonotypes were examined by PCA with hierarchical clustering. The CD4 or CD8 phenotype of responding clones was assigned using the separately sequenced CD4+ and CD8+ repertoires. Using fastp trimming at Q25 and MiXCR clonotype assembly, TCRdb reanalyzed the public sequencing data and kept in-frame beta chains. Records with the same CDR3 protein are collapsed into one entry carrying the most frequent genes and DNA. In this record, the V and J calls reflect TCRdb's handling and not the investigators' own analysis. The sample table holds about 500,000 distinct CDR3 sequences, of which about a fifth were seen once. The top ten clonotypes cover under 15% of the sample.

Overall study outcomes, separate from this receptor: The study covered only two mild cases, and larger cohorts including severe cases with pre-infection samples were considered necessary. Contracting CD4+ clones were located mainly in the CM and EM memory subsets, whereas CD8+ clones were found to be enriched in EMRA. Clones contracting from day 15 to 85 had balanced CD4/CD8 phenotypes, while a second wave expanding from day 15 to 37 was biased towards CD4+. Some responding clones were detected in pre-infection memory, suggesting pre-existing cross-reactive memory T cells joined the SARS-CoV-2 response. SARS-CoV-2 specificity was not confirmed for the second-wave clones peaking on day 37.

The origin of this receptor is an adult woman who had mild COVID-19 (a few samples of this study predate the infection). The sample titles of this study are shuffled in the database, so cell type and time point are left out; the donor was told from shared clones. This chain is built from TRBV6-5 and TRBJ1-1; tentative D gene TRBD1, with 5 bases matching. The sample taken for sequencing was PBMCs or a T cell subset sorted from them (not recorded which). The nucleotide sequence reads as follows: TGTGCCAGCAGTTACCTCCCAGGGACTGAAGCTTTCTTT. The translation is CASSYLPGTEAFF.